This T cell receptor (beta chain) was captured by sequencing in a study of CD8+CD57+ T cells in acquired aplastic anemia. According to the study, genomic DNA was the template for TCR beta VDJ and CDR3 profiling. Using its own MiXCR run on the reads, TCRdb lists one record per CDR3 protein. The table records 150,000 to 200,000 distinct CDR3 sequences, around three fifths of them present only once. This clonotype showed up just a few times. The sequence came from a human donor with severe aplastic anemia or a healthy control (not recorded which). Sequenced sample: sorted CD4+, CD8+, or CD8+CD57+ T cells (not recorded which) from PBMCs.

The DNA of the CDR3 is TGTGCCAGCAGACAGGGCGCGGGTATTTCACCCCTCCACTTT. This gives the protein CASRQGAGISPLHF. The rearrangement links TRBV5-4 to TRBJ1-6; tentatively, D is TRBD1 (6 bases). Trimming removed 5 bases at V and 9 bases at J, with 15 bases between. Germline values: CDR1 SGHNT, CDR2 YYREEE (reference sequence). The CDR3 is 14 amino acids.